Each of the 11 T cell receptor beta chains below was sequenced from the same sample in a study of T-cell reconstitution after alpha-beta-depleted transplantation in children. The library targeted TCRbeta and was prepared with unique molecular identifiers. MiXCR was run by TCRdb on the PCR reads, yielding one entry per CDR3 protein. The data contain fewer than 750,000 distinct CDR3 sequences, roughly 24% of them singletons. The sample consisted of PBMCs, mostly from graft donor cells, taken 360 days after TCRalphabeta/CD19-depleted stem cell transplant. Receptors were obtained from a boy less than two years old who had a stem cell transplant for acute myeloid leukemia, so the T cells may come from the graft donor.

This clonotype showed up many times. The chain is built from TRBV4-3 and TRBJ2-7, with TRBD1 matching over 8 bases. CDR1 and CDR2 from the germline V gene are LGHNA and YSLEER. CDR3 size: 14 residues. The V gene end was trimmed by 1 base and the J gene end by 4 bases; junction bases not matched to a gene: 3. The CDR3 DNA reads TGCGCCAGCAGCCAAGCCACAGGGGGTTACGAGCAGTACTTC. It is translated as CASSQATGGYEQYF.

This chain joins TRBV3-1 and TRBJ1-1; D gene unclear. The CDR3 loop spans 16 amino acids. The germline gives CDR1 LGHDT, CDR2 YNNKEL (reference sequence). V was trimmed by 5 bases and J by 3 bases, leaving 19 bases between them. DNA for the CDR3: TGTGCCAGCAGCTCCAAGTTTTACAGCTCCCACACTGAAGCTTTCTTT. It codes for CASSSKFYSSHTEAFF.

This clonotype has ten or more counts. The chain combines TRBV20-1 with TRBJ2-1; 9 bases line up with TRBD1. Looked up from germline, CDR1 is DFQATT and CDR2 is SNEGSKA (reference sequence). Germline trimming cut 6 bases from V and 7 bases from J; bases unmatched to any gene: 10. This CDR3 region has 14 residues. The CDR3 DNA sequence: TGCAGTGCCGTTCGGGACAGGGCTTTAAATGAGCAGTTCTTC. It yields the protein CSAVRDRALNEQFF.

This clonotype was counted only a few times. The V and J genes are TRBV20-1 and TRBJ1-6; D perhaps matches TRBD1 (5 bases). Germline-derived CDR1 and CDR2 are DFQATT and SNEGSKA (reference sequence). V lost 0 bases and J lost 0, with 24 bases in between. This CDR3 is built from 21 residues. CDR3 sequence reads: CSARDFTGRNFGSSYNSPLHF. The CDR3 DNA reads TGCAGTGCTAGAGACTTTACGGGACGGAACTTCGGTAGCTCCTATAATTCACCCCTCCACTTT.

This clonotype was seen at least ten times. The gene calls are TRBV6-5 and TRBJ1-2; D remains ambiguous. Germline lookup yields CDR1 MNHEY and CDR2 SVGAGI. Trimming took off 0 bases at V and 5 bases at J, with 7 bases between the two ends. The CDR3 sequence is 13 residues long. As DNA, the CDR3 is TGTGCCAGCAGTTACTCACGCGGGTATGGCTACACCTTC. Encoded protein: CASSYSRGYGYTF.

The rearrangement uses TRBV7-9 and TRBJ1-1, with 8 bases identical to TRBD1. Germline V lookup: CDR1 SEHNR, CDR2 FQNEAQ (reference sequence). There are 14 residues in the CDR3. V was pared by 5 bases and J by 4 bases, with 6 bases of the junction left unmatched. CDR3 DNA sequence: TGTGCCAGCAGCAATGGACAGGGAGCCACTGAAGCTTTCTTT. Its translation: CASSNGQGATEAFF.

This clonotype was seen more than once but under ten times. V is TRBV24-1 and J is TRBJ2-1; TRBD2 matches 10 bases. This CDR3 has 14 amino acids. Germline V gene sequence: CDR1 KGHDR, CDR2 SFDVKD. The V gene end was trimmed by 4 bases and the J gene end by 15 bases; junction bases not matched to a gene: 11. Here the CDR3 DNA reads TGTGCCACCAGTGACTCAAGACTAGCGGGCCTCCTGTTCTTC. This translates into CATSDSRLAGLLFF.

Many counts were recorded for this clonotype. The CDR3 loop is CASSAGQINYGYTF. Written as DNA, the CDR3 is TGTGCCAGCAGTGCGGGACAGATTAACTATGGCTACACCTTC. The chain has TRBV12-3 or TRBV12-4 and TRBJ1-2; 7 nucleotides align to TRBD1. Trimming removed 5 bases from V and 1 base from J; junction bases left unmatched: 4. CDR3 length: 14 amino acids.

The CDR3 coding sequence is TGTGCCATAGGGAGGGAGCCCTCCTACGAGCAGTACGTC. Amino acids: CAIGREPSYEQYV. This rearrangement joins TRBV10-3 to TRBJ2-7, with 7 bases aligning to TRBD2. The CDR3 runs 13 residues. V was pared by 9 bases and J by 0 bases, with 5 bases of the junction left unmatched. Germline V gene lookup returns CDR1 ENHRY and CDR2 SYGVKD.

This clonotype was detected only a few times. The V gene is TRBV20-1, the J gene TRBJ1-1; the D is unclear. With 3 bases removed from V and 1 base from J, the gap between germline ends came to 6 bases. Per the germline V gene, CDR1 is DFQATT and CDR2 is SNEGSKA (reference sequence). The CDR3 runs to 12 residues. DNA for the CDR3: TGCAGTGCTAGTTGGCAGAACACTGAAGCTTTCTTT. Encoded protein: CSASWQNTEAFF.

The chain uses TRBV6-6 and TRBJ2-7, with D possibly matching TRBD1 (5 bases). Germline CDR1 and CDR2: MNHNY and SVGAGI (reference sequence). V shed 6 bases and J shed 3 bases, with 12 bases lying between them. The CDR3 totals 13 residues. The CDR3 protein is CASRIDRHYEQYV. As DNA, the CDR3 is TGTGCCAGCAGGATAGACAGACACTACGAGCAGTACGTC.